The entry below describes one T cell receptor (beta chain). The data were taken from a study of cytomegalovirus exposure and HLA in healthy donors. The PCR employed 60 Vbeta primers together with 13 Jbeta primers. The method was immunoSEQ multiplex PCR; TCRdb's version includes in-frame clones alone and lacks a portion of them. The table includes roughly 220,000 clones, approximately 70% detected once. The CDR3 runs to 11 residues. Germline CDR1 is MNHEY and CDR2 is SVGAGI. After removal of 5 bases from V and 10 bases from J, the junction contained 3 bases not matched to a gene. V and J are TRBV6-5 and TRBJ2-5; 8 bases fit TRBD1. The receptor was isolated from a man between 35 and 55 years old in good health and CMV-seropositive. Specimen: PBMCs. This CDR3 is CASSLGQGQYF. CDR3 bases: TGTGCCAGCAGTCTCGGACAGGGCCAGTACTTC.